The 8 T cell receptor beta chains below all came from one sample that was sequenced in a study of blood T cells in healthy people across ages. The use of a sample-barcoded 5' primer and a J-beta primer mix characterized a second PCR of about 7 to 12 cycles. TCRdb analysed the 5' RACE reads with MiXCR anew, one entry per CDR3 protein. The sample has approximately 2,000,000 distinct CDR3 sequences, more than 35% seen once. The sequenced sample was blood. All receptors come from a human donor in good health.

The sample holds a few counts of this clonotype. This chain joins TRBV24-1 and TRBJ2-3; tentatively, D is TRBD1 (6 bases). Looked up from germline, CDR1 is KGHDR and CDR2 is SFDVKD. The CDR3 covers 18 residues. V gave up 0 bases and J gave up 3 bases, with 18 bases separating them. The CDR3 DNA reads TGTGCCACCAGTGATTTGGAGACAGGAGGAGAGGAAACAGATACGCAGTATTTT. Its translation is CATSDLETGGEETDTQYF.

The J gene is TRBJ2-7, the V gene TRBV6-5; TRBD2 is a possible D gene (7 bases). The CDR3 length is 14 residues. Trimming took off 8 bases at V and 7 bases at J, with 21 bases between the two ends. CDR1 MNHEY and CDR2 SVGAGI come from the germline V gene. CDR3 sequence reads: CASHRGGPSNEQYF. CDR3 DNA sequence: TGTGCCAGCCATAGGGGGGGGCCAAGCAATGAGCAGTACTTC.

The gene calls are TRBV11-2 and TRBJ1-2; 7 bases fit TRBD1. Trimming took 7 bases from V and 8 from J; bases not matched to a gene: 10. The germline V gene has CDR1 SGHAT and CDR2 FQNNGV. The CDR3 is 13 amino acids. CDR3 coding DNA: TGTGCCAGCACTAGGGACAGCCTACGAGGCTACACCTTC. Protein sequence: CASTRDSLRGYTF.

This clonotype came up a few times. The J gene is TRBJ1-1, the V gene TRBV7-9, with 11 bases lining up with TRBD1. The CDR3 sequence is 14 residues long. Germline-derived CDR1 and CDR2 are SEHNR and FQNEAQ (reference sequence). The V segment lost 5 bases and the J segment 5 bases; nucleotides outside the gene matches: 4. The CDR3: CASSKDRGRTEAFF. DNA for the CDR3: TGTGCCAGCAGCAAGGACAGGGGGCGTACTGAAGCTTTCTTT. The variable domain in full, with the rest retrieved from reference TRBV7-9 and TRBJ1-1, is DTGVSQNPRHKITKRGQNVTFRCDPISEHNRLYWYRQTLGQGPEFLTYFQNEAQLEKSRLLSDRFSAERPKGSFSTLEIQRTEQGDSAMYLCASSKDRGRTEAFFGQGTRLTVV.

V is TRBV4-3 and J is TRBJ2-3; 9 bases align to TRBD2. The CDR3 runs to 17 residues. V trimming: 0 bases; J trimming: 3 bases; junction bases outside the gene matches: 7. CDR1 is LGHNA and CDR2 is YSLEER in the germline V gene. CDR3 sequence reads: CASSQEGRGGATDTQYF. For the CDR3, the DNA is TGCGCCAGCAGCCAAGAAGGACGCGGGGGGGCGACAGATACGCAGTATTTT.

In its sample, this clonotype was seen a few times. CDR3 in amino acids: CASSQIQGNEQYF. The CDR3 region has the DNA TGCGCCAGCAGCCAGATCCAGGGGAACGAGCAGTACTTC. The J gene is TRBJ2-7, the V gene TRBV4-3, with a weak D call TRBD1 (6 bases). The CDR3 length is 13 residues. The ends were cut back, 3 bases at V and 5 bases at J, with 11 bases in the middle. The germline V gene has CDR1 LGHNA and CDR2 YSLEER.

The CDR3 sequence: CASNYYNEQFF. CDR3 sequence (DNA): TGTGCCAGCAACTATTACAATGAGCAGTTCTTC. The chain links TRBV6-5 to TRBJ2-1; D ambiguous. CDR3 length: 11 amino acids. Trimming took off 7 bases at V and 4 bases at J, with 5 bases between the two ends. The germline CDR1 and CDR2 sequences are MNHEY and SVGAGI.

The chain carries TRBV7-2 and TRBJ1-1; D is possibly TRBD1 (5 bases). V was shortened by 4 bases and J by 3 bases, with 12 bases between the two germline ends. CDR1 and CDR2 (germline): SGHTA, FQGNSA. The CDR3 is made up of 14 amino acids. The CDR3 DNA reads as TGTGCCAGCAGCTGGGGGGGTTCGGACACTGAAGCTTTCTTT. It codes for CASSWGGSDTEAFF.